The sequence of this TCR beta chain was determined in a study of cytotoxic CD8 clonotypes in ibrutinib-treated CLL. The wider study: Treatment had run for a median about twelve months, range 6 to 36, when response samples were taken. Findings and caveats of the study: Patients had baseline clonality above age-matched healthy donors, and this clonality moved with circulating CD8+ T-cell counts.

Concerning this clone: Its target is not known.

The protocol was immunoSEQ multiplex PCR, while the TCRdb copy is restricted to in-frame clones and leaves out a portion. The sample records 270,000 or so clones, around 69% being singletons. Frozen-stored PBMCs produced 1.5 to 2.5 micrograms of genomic DNA for TCR beta libraries. This clonotype originated in a human donor with chronic lymphocytic leukemia. The starting material was PBMCs, obtained at disease progression, from a patient treated with ibrutinib.

The CDR3 protein is CATSGPMSSYNSPLHF. The CDR3 DNA sequence: TGTGCCACCAGCGGCCCCATGAGCTCCTATAATTCACCCCTCCACTTT. This rearrangement joins TRBV15 to TRBJ1-6; unclear D gene. Looked up from germline, CDR1 is LNHNV and CDR2 is YYDKDF (reference sequence). CDR3 length equals 16 residues. V was trimmed by 5 bases and J by 0 bases, leaving 11 bases between them.